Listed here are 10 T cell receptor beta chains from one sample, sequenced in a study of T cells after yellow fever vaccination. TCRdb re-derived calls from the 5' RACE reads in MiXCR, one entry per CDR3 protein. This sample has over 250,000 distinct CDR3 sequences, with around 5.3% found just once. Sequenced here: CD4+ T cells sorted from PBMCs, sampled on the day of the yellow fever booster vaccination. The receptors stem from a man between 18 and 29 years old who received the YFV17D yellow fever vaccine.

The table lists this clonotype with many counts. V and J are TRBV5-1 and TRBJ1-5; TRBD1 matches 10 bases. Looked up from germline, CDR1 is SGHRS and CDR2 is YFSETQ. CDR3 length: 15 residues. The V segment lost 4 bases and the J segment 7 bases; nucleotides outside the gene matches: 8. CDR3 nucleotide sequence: TGCGCCAGCAGCCCGGGGACAGGGGTTACGCAGCCCCAGCATTTT. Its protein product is CASSPGTGVTQPQHF.

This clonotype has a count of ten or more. DNA for the CDR3: TGCGCCAGCAGCTTGGGTTCTGCGGGGCGGAGGGAGACCCAGTACTTC. Residues: CASSLGSAGRRETQYF. The rearrangement joins TRBV5-1 to TRBJ2-5; TRBD2 might be the D (6 bases). The CDR3 spans 16 residues. Germline CDR1 is SGHRS and CDR2 is YFSETQ. V lost 0 bases to trimming and J lost 5 bases, with 17 bases between them.

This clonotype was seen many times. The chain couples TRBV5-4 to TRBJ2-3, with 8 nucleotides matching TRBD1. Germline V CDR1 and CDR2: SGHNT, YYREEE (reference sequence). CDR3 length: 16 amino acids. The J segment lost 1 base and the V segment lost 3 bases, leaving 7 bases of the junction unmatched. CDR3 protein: CASSSRTGWGTDTQYF. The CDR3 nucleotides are TGTGCCAGCAGCTCTCGGACAGGGTGGGGCACAGATACGCAGTATTTT.

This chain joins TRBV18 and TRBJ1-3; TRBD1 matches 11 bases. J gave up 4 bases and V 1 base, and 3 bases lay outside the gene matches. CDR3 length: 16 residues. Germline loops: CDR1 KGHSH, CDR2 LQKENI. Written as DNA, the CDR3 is TGTGCCAGCTCACCACGGACAGGGGGCTTCGGAAACACCATATATTTT. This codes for CASSPRTGGFGNTIYF.

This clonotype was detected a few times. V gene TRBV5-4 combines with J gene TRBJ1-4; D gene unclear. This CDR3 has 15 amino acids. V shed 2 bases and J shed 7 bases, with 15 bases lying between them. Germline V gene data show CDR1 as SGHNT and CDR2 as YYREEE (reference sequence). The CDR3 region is CASSLRGRQSEKLFF. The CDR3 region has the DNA TGTGCCAGCAGCTTAAGAGGTCGGCAGTCTGAAAAACTGTTTTTT. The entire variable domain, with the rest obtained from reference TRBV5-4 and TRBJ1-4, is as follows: ETGVTQSPTHLIKTRGQQVTLRCSSQSGHNTVSWYQQALGQGPQFIFQYYREEENGRGNFPPRFSGLQFPNYSSELNVNALELDDSALYLCASSLRGRQSEKLFFGSGTQLSVL.

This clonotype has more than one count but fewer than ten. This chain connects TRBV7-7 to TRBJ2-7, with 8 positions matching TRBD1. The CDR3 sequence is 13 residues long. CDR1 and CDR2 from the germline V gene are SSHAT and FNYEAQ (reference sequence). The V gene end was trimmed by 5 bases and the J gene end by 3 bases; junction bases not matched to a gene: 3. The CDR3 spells CASSNDRGYEQYF. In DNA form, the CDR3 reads TGTGCCAGCAGCAACGACAGGGGCTACGAGCAGTACTTC.

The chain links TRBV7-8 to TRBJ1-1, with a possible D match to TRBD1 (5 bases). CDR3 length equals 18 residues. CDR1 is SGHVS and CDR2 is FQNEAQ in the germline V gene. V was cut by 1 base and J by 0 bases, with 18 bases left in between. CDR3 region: CASSLVYRRSRMNTEAFF. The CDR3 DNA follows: TGTGCCAGCAGCTTAGTTTACAGGCGATCGCGTATGAACACTGAAGCTTTCTTT.

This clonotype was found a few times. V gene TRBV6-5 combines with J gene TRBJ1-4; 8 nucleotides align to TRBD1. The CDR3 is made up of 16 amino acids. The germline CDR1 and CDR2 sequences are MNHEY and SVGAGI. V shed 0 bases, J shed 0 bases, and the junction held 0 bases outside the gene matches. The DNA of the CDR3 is TGTGCCAGCAGTTACTCGACAGGGGCAACTAATGAAAAACTGTTTTTT. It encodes CASSYSTGATNEKLFF.

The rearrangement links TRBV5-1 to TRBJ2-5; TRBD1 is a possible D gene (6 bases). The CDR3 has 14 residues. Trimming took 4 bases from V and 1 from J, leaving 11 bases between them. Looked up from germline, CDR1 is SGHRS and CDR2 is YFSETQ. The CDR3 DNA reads TGCGCCAGCAGCCAAGGACAGACCCAAGAGACCCAGTACTTC. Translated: CASSQGQTQETQYF.

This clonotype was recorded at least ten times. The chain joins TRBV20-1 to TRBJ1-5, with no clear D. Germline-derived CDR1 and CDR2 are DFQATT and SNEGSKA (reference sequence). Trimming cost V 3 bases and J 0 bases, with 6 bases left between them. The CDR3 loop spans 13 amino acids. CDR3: CSASPDSNQPQHF. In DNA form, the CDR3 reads TGCAGTGCTAGTCCGGATAGCAATCAGCCCCAGCATTTT.